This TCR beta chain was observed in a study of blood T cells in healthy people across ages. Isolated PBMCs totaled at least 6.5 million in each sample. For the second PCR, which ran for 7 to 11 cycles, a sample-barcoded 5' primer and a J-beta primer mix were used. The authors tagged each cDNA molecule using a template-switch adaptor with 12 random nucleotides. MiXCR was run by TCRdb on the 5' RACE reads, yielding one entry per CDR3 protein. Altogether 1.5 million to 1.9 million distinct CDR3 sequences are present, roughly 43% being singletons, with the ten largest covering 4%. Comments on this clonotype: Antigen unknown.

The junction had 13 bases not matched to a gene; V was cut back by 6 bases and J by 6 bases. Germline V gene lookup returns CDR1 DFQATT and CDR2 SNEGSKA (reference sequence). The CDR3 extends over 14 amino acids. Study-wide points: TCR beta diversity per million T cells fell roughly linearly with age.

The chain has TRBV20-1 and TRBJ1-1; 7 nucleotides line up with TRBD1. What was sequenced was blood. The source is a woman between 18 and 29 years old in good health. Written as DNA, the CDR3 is TGCAGTGCCGCCAGGGACAGAGGAACGTCTGAAGCTTTCTTT. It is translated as CSAARDRGTSEAFF.